This record looks at one T cell receptor (beta chain) sequence and its context. These data belong to a study of blood T cell repertoires in COVID-19. Study in general: Sites in the United States, Italy and Spain provided acute and convalescent COVID-19 samples. PBMCs, B-cell-depleted T cells, or T cells provided the cDNA or gDNA that made up the material.

Authors' methods: Estimation of nucleated cell counts relied on the amplification of reference gene primers. Clones were read by immunoSEQ multiplex PCR, and TCRdb kept only the in-frame ones, dropping some. V, J and clone size are those of that table, while D and trimming were read from the DNA. The data hold about 100,000 clones, with 70% to 90% observed a single time. The sequence was collected from a man between 60 and 75 years old with acute or convalescent COVID-19. Sequenced sample: peripheral blood.

Here the CDR3 DNA reads TGCGCCAGCAGCTTCACCGGTTCAGGGGTCGGCTACACCTTC. Translation gives CASSFTGSGVGYTF. The V gene is TRBV5-1, the J gene TRBJ1-2; D perhaps matches TRBD1 (6 bases). V lost 2 bases and J 8 bases, leaving 16 bases between the germline ends. This CDR3 has 14 amino acids. CDR1 is SGHRS, CDR2 YFSETQ, per germline.